Here is one TCR beta chain with its context. Extraction of total RNA produced a minimum of 6 micrograms from each sample. This sample is part of a study of blood T cells in healthy people across ages. Trimming removed 2 bases at V and 0 bases at J, with 13 bases between. This CDR3 has 15 residues. Germline loops: CDR1 DFQATT, CDR2 SNEGSKA (reference sequence). Alongside a J-beta primer mix, a sample-barcoded 5' primer served in a second PCR lasting about 7 to 12 cycles. TCRdb used MiXCR to reprocess the 5' RACE reads, holding one entry per CDR3 protein. This table has hundreds of thousands of distinct CDR3 sequences, roughly 50% appearing once.

V is TRBV20-1 and J is TRBJ1-1, with D tentatively TRBD1 (5 bases). Sequenced input: blood. The TCR originated in a man aged 40-49 years in good health. The CDR3 spells CSARRIQGLNTEAFF. For the CDR3, the DNA is TGCAGTGCTAGAAGGATCCAGGGCCTGAACACTGAAGCTTTCTTT.